What follows are 15 T cell receptor beta chains derived from one specimen sequenced in a study of kidney transplant recipient with SARS-CoV-2 infection (dated by TCRdb to about 2021). The sequencer listed for this sample is Illumina MiSeq. TCRdb trimmed public reads at Q25 via fastp, called clones via MiXCR and kept in-frame beta chains. Each CDR3 protein appears once, grouped with its most common genes and DNA. Present in this sample are fewer than 250,000 distinct CDR3 sequences, less than 35% of which were seen just once. Around 7.8% of the sample comes from the top ten. The time point tag for this specimen amounts to: pre-pandemic baseline sample and day 111 after first positive SARS-CoV-2 test. Sample: a blood sample, taken at baseline and between days 110 and 120 from a kidney transplant recipient. The receptors originated from a male patient between 25 and 40 years old who had COVID-19 and was a kidney transplant recipient. Following a transplant, some T lymphocytes may have been derived from the graft donor.

This clonotype was seen repeatedly, ten times or more. The chain uses TRBV7-3 and TRBJ2-2, with TRBD2 identical over 9 bases. The V and J ends lost 5 bases and 5 bases, in that order; junction bases with no gene match: 9. CDR1 is SGHTA, CDR2 FQGTGA, per germline. CDR3 length: 16 residues. Here the CDR3 DNA reads TGTGCCAGCAGCCCGCGGGTAGCGGGAGTTACCGGGGAGCTGTTTTTT. Its protein product is CASSPRVAGVTGELFF.

In its sample, this clonotype was seen many times. The V and J genes are TRBV6-2 or TRBV6-3 and TRBJ2-1; D tentatively reads TRBD1 or TRBD2 (6 bases each). Germline CDR1 MNHEY, CDR2 SVGEGT. V dropped 4 bases and J dropped 3 bases, with 16 bases sitting between them. The CDR3 extends over 16 amino acids. The CDR3 nucleotides are TGTGCCAGCAGTTCAGAGGGGGGTAGGGTCTACAATGAGCAGTTCTTC. Residues: CASSSEGGRVYNEQFF.

This clonotype was seen only a few times. The V gene is TRBV30, the J gene TRBJ1-5, with a weak D call TRBD1 (6 bases). Germline-derived CDR1 and CDR2 are GTSNPN and SVGIG (reference sequence). The CDR3 runs to 17 residues. V dropped 1 base and J dropped 5 bases, with 21 bases sitting between them. CDR3 in amino acids: CAWSAPVSTGWHQPQHF. Here the CDR3 DNA reads TGTGCCTGGAGTGCCCCCGTTTCCACAGGGTGGCATCAGCCCCAGCATTTT.

In DNA form, the CDR3 reads TGCAGTGCGCTTGGGGGGCCCGCAGGGGATACGCAGTATTTT. Translated, it gives CSALGGPAGDTQYF. The gene calls are TRBV20-1 and TRBJ2-3, with D perhaps matching TRBD1 or TRBD2 (6 bases each). The V gene lost 6 bases and the J gene lost 6 bases, with 19 bases spanning the gap. Germline loops: CDR1 DFQATT, CDR2 SNEGSKA (reference sequence). This CDR3 comprises 14 residues.

At least ten counts were recorded for this clonotype. The J gene is TRBJ1-3, the V gene TRBV5-1; weak D call: TRBD1 (5 bases). Trimming shortened V by 4 bases and J by 6 bases, and 20 bases separated the two germline ends. Germline-derived CDR1 and CDR2 are SGHRS and YFSETQ. CDR3 length equals 16 residues. DNA for the CDR3: TGCGCCAGCAGCCTAGGGACTTCGGAAGGTCAAAACACCATATATTTT. As protein: CASSLGTSEGQNTIYF.

This clonotype has ten or more counts. The chain joins TRBV6-1 to TRBJ2-4; 7 bases are a match to TRBD1. In germline, CDR1 is MNHNS, CDR2 SASEGT. With V trimmed by 3 bases and J by 8 bases, 10 bases remained unmatched. The CDR3 is made up of 15 amino acids. The CDR3 here is CASSEETGSLDIQYF. CDR3 in DNA: TGTGCCAGCAGTGAGGAGACAGGGTCGCTCGACATTCAGTACTTC.

Points on this clonotype: This may stem from a read error, because a much larger clone lies one nucleotide away. J is TRBJ1-2 and V is TRBV5-1; D call uncertain. Germline CDR1 reads SGHRS; CDR2 reads YFSETQ. The CDR3 is 12 amino acids. CDR3: CASNLENYGYTF. The DNA of the CDR3 is TGCGCCAGCAACTTGGAGAACTATGGCTACACCTTC.

This clonotype was counted many times. V gene TRBV30 combines with J gene TRBJ1-5; D remains ambiguous. V was clipped by 3 bases and J by 6 bases, with 9 bases between them. CDR1 GTSNPN and CDR2 SVGIG come from the germline V gene (reference sequence). The CDR3 length is 12 residues. This CDR3 is CAWSASLQPQHF. The DNA of the CDR3 is TGTGCCTGGAGCGCTAGCCTTCAGCCCCAGCATTTT.

This clonotype was seen many times. V usage is TRBV30 and J usage is TRBJ1-5; TRBD1 is a possible D gene (5 bases). Germline CDR1 is GTSNPN and CDR2 is SVGIG (reference sequence). V lost 2 bases, J lost 2 bases, and 10 bases lay in between. The CDR3 consists of 14 residues. The CDR3 sequence: CAWSPGNGNQPQHF. In DNA form, the CDR3 reads TGTGCCTGGAGTCCAGGGAATGGCAATCAGCCCCAGCATTTT.

About this clonotype: Because the CDR3 is missing its conserved closing phenylalanine or tryptophan, this is likely a read error. Because the CDR3's place on the DNA is in doubt, the DNA is left out and the CDR3 is given as listed by TCRdb. V and J are TRBV5-6 and TRBJ2-2; the D call in the table, TRBD2, was not verified against the DNA. Germline CDR1 reads SGHDT; CDR2 reads YYEEEE. The CDR3 extends over 19 residues, inclusive of both ends. The CDR3 here is CASSLLGRAGGQNTGELGV.

V is TRBV4-3 and J is TRBJ2-5; TRBD2 aligns across 14 bases. Germline V gives CDR1 LGHNA, CDR2 YSLEER. After removal of 1 base from V and 6 bases from J, the junction contained 7 bases not matched to a gene. The CDR3 loop spans 17 amino acids. The CDR3 is CASSQVTSGGDVKTQYF. The CDR3 DNA follows: TGCGCCAGCAGCCAAGTGACTAGCGGGGGGGATGTGAAGACCCAGTACTTC.

This clonotype has at least ten counts. The chain links TRBV18 to TRBJ1-4; 7 nucleotides match TRBD1. CDR3 size: 15 residues. The ends lost 6 bases at V and 3 bases at J; junction bases unmatched: 7. The germline V gene encodes CDR1 KGHSH and CDR2 LQKENI. The CDR3 nucleotides read TGTGCCAGCTCCCTGGACAGGCAGGCTAATGAAAAACTGTTTTTT. Amino acid sequence: CASSLDRQANEKLFF.

In this sample, this clonotype turned up many times. V usage is TRBV5-1 and J usage is TRBJ1-2, with 8 positions matching TRBD1. Germline values: CDR1 SGHRS, CDR2 YFSETQ. V gave up 4 bases and J gave up 4 bases; unmatched junction bases: 9. The CDR3 extends over 15 amino acids. CDR3 DNA: TGCGCCAGCAGCCCCCGGACAGGGCTCGTCTATGGCTACACCTTC. Its translation is CASSPRTGLVYGYTF.

This clonotype was counted ten times or more. V gene TRBV18 combines with J gene TRBJ2-7, with D possibly being TRBD2 (6 bases). The CDR3 covers 14 residues. Trimming pared 0 bases from V and 7 bases from J, leaving 13 bases between. Germline V CDR1 and CDR2: KGHSH, LQKENI. The CDR3 here is CASSPPRDAREQYF. The CDR3, as DNA: TGTGCCAGCTCACCACCGCGGGACGCTCGGGAGCAGTACTTC.

This clonotype occurred many times. V is TRBV24-1 and J is TRBJ1-2; D is unclear. The length of the CDR3 is 17 residues. V was clipped by 6 bases and J by 4 bases, with 23 bases between them. Germline CDR1 reads KGHDR; CDR2 reads SFDVKD. CDR3 nucleotide sequence: TGTGCCACCAGTCTAACTTATAGTACCAGAAAGACCTATGGCTACACCTTC. Protein: CATSLTYSTRKTYGYTF.